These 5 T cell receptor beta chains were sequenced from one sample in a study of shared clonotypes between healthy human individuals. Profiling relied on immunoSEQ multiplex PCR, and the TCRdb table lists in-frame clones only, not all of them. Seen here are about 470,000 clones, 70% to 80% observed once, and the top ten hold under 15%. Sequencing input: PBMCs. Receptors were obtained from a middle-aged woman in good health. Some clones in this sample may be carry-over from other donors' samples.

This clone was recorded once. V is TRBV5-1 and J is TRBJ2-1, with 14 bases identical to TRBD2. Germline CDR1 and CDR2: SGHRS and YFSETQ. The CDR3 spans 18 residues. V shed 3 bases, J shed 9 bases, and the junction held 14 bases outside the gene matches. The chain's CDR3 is CASSYYPTSGRALSEQFF. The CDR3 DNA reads TGCGCCAGCAGCTACTACCCGACTAGCGGGAGGGCCTTAAGTGAGCAGTTCTTC.

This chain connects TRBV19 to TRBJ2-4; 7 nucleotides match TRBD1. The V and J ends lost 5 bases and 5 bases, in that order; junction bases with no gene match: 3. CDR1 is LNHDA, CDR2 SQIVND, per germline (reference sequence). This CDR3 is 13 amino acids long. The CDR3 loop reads CASSWQGENIQYF. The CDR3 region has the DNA TGTGCCAGTAGTTGGCAGGGGGAAAACATTCAGTACTTC.

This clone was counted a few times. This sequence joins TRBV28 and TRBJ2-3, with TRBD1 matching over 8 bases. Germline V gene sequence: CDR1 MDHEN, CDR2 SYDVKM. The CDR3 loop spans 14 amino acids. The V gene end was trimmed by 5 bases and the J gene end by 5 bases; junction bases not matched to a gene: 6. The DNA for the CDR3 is TGTGCCAGCAGTCTCCAGGGGGCTATAGATACGCAGTATTTT. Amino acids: CASSLQGAIDTQYF.

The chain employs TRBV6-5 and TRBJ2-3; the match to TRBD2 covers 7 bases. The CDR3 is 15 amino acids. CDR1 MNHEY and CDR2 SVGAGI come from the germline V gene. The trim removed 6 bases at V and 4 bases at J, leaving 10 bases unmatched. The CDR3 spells CASSPASAGADTQYF. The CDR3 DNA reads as TGTGCCAGCAGCCCGGCCAGTGCGGGAGCAGATACGCAGTATTTT.

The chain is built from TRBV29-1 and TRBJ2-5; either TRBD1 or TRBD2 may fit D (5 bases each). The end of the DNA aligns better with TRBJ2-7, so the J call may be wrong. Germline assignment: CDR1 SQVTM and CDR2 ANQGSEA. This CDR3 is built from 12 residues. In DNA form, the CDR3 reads TGCAGCGTGGGGGACGGACCCTACGAGCAGTACTTC. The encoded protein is CSVGDGPYEQYF.